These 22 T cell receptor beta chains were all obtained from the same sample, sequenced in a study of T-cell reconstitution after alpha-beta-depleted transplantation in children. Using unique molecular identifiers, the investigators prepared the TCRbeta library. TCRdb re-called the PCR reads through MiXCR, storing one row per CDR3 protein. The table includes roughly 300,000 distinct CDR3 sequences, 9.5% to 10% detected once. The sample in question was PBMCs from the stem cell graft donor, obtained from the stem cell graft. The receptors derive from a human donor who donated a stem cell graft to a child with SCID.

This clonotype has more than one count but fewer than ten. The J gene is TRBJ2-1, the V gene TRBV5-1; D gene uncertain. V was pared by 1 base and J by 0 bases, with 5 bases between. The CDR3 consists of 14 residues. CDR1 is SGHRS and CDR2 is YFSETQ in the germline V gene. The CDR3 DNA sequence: TGCGCCAGCAGCTTGACACCCTCCTACAATGAGCAGTTCTTC. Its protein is CASSLTPSYNEQFF. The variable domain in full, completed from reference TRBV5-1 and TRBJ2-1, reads KAGVTQTPRYLIKTRGQQVTLSCSPISGHRSVSWYQQTPGQGLQFLFEYFSETQRNKGNFPGRFSGRQFSNSRSEMNVSTLELGDSALYLCASSLTPSYNEQFFGPGTRLTVL.

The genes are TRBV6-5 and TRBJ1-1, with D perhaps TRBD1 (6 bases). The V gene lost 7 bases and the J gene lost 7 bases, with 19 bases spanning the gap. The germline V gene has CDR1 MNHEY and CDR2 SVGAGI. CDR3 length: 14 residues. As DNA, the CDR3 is TGTGCCAGCAACCGAGAGGGGCCAGGGGTTGAAGCTTTCTTT. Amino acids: CASNREGPGVEAFF.

CDR3 bases: TGTGCCAGCTCACCACCCCTCGGCGGCGGGCAAACAGATACGCAGTATTTT. It encodes CASSPPLGGGQTDTQYF. The V and J genes are TRBV18 and TRBJ2-3; D may be TRBD2 (5 bases). V lost 0 bases and J lost 3, with 16 bases in between. CDR1 and CDR2 (germline): KGHSH, LQKENI. This CDR3 is 17 amino acids long.

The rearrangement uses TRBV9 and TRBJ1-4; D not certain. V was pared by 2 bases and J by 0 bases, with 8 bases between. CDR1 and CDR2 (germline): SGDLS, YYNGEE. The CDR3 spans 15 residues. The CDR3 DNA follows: TGTGCCAGCAGCGTCTTAGCAGCAACTAATGAAAAACTGTTTTTT. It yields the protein CASSVLAATNEKLFF.

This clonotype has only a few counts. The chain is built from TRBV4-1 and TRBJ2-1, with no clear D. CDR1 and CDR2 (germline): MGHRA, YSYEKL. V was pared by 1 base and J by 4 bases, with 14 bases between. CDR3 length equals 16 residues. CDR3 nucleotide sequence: TGCGCCAGCAGCCAAGTCGAACGAGGAGCTTACAATGAGCAGTTCTTC. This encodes CASSQVERGAYNEQFF.

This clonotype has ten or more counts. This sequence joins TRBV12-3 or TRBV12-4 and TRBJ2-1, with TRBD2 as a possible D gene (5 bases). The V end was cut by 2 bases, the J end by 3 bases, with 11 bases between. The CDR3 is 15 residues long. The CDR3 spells CASSLRGIFYNEQFF. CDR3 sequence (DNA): TGTGCCAGCAGTTTACGGGGAATATTCTACAATGAGCAGTTCTTC.

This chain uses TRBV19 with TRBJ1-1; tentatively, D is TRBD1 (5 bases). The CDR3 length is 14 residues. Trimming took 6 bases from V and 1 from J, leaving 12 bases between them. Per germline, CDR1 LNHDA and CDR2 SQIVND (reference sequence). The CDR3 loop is CASSGTSPNTEAFF. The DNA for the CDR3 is TGTGCCAGTAGCGGGACGAGCCCGAACACTGAAGCTTTCTTT.

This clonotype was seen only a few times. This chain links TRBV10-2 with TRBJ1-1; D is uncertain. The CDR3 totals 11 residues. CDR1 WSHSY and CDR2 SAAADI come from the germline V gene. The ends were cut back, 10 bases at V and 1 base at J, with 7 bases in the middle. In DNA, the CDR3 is TGCGCCACCAGAGCGAACACTGAAGCTTTCTTT. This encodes CATRANTEAFF.

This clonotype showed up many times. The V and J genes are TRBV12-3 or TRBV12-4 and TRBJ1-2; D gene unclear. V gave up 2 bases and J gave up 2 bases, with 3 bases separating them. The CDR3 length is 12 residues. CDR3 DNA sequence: TGTGCCAGCAGTTTAAACAACTATGGCTACACCTTC. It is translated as CASSLNNYGYTF.

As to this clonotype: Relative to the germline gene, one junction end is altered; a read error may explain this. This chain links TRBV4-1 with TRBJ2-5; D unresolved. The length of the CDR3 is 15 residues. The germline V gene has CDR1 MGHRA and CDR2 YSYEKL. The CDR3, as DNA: TGCGCCAGCAGCAAAGATAGTGAGTCGAAAGAGACCCAGTACTTC. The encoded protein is CASSKDSESKETQYF.

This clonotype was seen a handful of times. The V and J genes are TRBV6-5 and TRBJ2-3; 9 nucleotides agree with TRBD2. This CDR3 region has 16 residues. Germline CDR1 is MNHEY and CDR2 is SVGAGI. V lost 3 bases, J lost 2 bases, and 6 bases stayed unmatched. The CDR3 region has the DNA TGTGCCAGCAGTTATAGCGGGGGAAGAAACACAGATACGCAGTATTTT. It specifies CASSYSGGRNTDTQYF.

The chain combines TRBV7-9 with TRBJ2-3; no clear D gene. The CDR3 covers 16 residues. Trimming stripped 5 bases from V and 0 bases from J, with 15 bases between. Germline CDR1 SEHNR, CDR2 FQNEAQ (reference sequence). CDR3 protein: CASSGTSEFSTDTQYF. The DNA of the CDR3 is TGTGCCAGCAGCGGAACCAGCGAATTTAGCACAGATACGCAGTATTTT.

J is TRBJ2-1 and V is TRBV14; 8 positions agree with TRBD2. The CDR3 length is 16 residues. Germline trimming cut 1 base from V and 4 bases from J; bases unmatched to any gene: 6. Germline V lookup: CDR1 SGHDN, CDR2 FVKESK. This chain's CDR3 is CASSQAFSGGYNEQFF. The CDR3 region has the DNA TGTGCCAGCAGCCAAGCCTTCAGCGGGGGATACAATGAGCAGTTCTTC.

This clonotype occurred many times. CDR3 protein: CASSNLGALAGELFF. In nucleotides, the CDR3 is TGTGCCAGCAGCAACCTAGGGGCGCTCGCCGGGGAGCTGTTTTTT. The chain has TRBV5-6 and TRBJ2-2; possible D gene TRBD1, 5 bases. Germline CDR1 reads SGHDT; CDR2 reads YYEEEE. The CDR3 has 15 residues. Trimming took off 4 bases at V and 6 bases at J, with 16 bases between the two ends.

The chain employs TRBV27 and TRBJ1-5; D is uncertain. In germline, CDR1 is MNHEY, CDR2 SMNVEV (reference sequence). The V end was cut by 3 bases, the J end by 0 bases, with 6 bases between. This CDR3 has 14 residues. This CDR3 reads CASSLWNSNQPQHF. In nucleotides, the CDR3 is TGTGCCAGCAGTTTGTGGAATAGCAATCAGCCCCAGCATTTT.

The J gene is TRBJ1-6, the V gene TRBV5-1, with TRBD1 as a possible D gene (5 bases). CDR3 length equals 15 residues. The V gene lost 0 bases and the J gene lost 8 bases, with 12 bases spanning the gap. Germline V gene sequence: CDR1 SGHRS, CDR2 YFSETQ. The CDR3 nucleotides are TGCGCCAGCAGCTTGGCCGGTACAGGAGATTCACCCCTCCACTTT. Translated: CASSLAGTGDSPLHF.

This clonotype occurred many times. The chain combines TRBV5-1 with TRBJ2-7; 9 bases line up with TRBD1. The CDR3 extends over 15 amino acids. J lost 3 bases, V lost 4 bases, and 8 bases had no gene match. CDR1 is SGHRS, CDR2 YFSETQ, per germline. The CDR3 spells CASSLGTGLYYEQYF. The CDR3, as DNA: TGCGCCAGCAGCCTGGGGACAGGGTTGTACTACGAGCAGTACTTC.

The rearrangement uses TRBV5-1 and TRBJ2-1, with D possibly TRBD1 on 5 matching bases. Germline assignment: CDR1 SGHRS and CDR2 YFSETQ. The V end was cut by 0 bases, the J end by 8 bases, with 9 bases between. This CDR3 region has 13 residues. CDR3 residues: CASSLVPRDEQFF. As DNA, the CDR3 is TGCGCCAGCAGCTTGGTCCCCAGGGATGAGCAGTTCTTC.

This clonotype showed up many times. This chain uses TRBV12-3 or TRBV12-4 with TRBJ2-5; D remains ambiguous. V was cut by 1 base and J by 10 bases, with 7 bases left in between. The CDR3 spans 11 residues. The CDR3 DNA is TGTGCCAGCAGTTTAGGCAGAGACCAGTACTTC. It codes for CASSLGRDQYF.

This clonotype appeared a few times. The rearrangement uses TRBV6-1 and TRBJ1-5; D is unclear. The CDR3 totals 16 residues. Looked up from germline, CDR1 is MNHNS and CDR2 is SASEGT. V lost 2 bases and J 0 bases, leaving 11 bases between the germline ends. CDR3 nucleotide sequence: TGTGCCAGCAGTGAATCGGGCCCCTATAGCAATCAGCCCCAGCATTTT. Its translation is CASSESGPYSNQPQHF.

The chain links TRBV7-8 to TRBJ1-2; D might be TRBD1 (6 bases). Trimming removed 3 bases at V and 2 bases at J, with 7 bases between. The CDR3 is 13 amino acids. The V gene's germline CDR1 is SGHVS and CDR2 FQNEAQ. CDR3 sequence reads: CASSFDRNYGYTF. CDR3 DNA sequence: TGTGCCAGCAGCTTTGACAGGAACTATGGCTACACCTTC.

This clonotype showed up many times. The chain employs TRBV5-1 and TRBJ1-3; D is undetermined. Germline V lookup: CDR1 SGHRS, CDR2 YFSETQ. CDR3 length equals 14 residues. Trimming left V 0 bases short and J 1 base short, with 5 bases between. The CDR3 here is CASSLEGSGNTIYF. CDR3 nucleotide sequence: TGCGCCAGCAGCTTGGAAGGGTCTGGAAACACCATATATTTT.